These 19 T cell receptor beta chains originate from one sample sequenced in a study of T cell repertoires in cytomegalovirus infection (dated by TCRdb to between 2018 and 2021). These reads were obtained on an Illumina HiSeq 1500. Through fastp at Q25 and MiXCR, TCRdb rebuilt clones from the public reads, retaining in-frame beta chains. Entries that share a CDR3 protein sequence are merged under the most common genes and DNA. The sample profile shows about 740,000 distinct CDR3 sequences; around 31% of them were found once. Roughly 20% of the sample belongs to the ten largest clones. This sample's treatment or condition label indicates: in vitro stimulation with specific CMV peptide epitopes to enrich CMV-specific T cells. Their antigens are not known. The material was cultured PBMCs, obtained from culture after CMV antigen stimulation. The receptors shown here come from a human donor in good health (CMV status not recorded). Some clones in this sample may be carry-over from other donors' samples.

This clonotype was picked up many times. The junction departs from germline at one end; a sequencing error may be responsible. CDR3 residues: CASSLAEFYEQYF. The CDR3 DNA sequence: TGTGCCAGCAGCCTAGCGGAATTCTACGAGCAGTACTTC. The rearrangement links TRBV7-2 to TRBJ2-7, with TRBD2 matching 7 bases. This CDR3 is built from 13 residues. Germline assignment: CDR1 SGHTA and CDR2 FQGNSA.

V is TRBV7-9 and J is TRBJ2-1; TRBD2 agrees at 10 bases. Germline CDR1 and CDR2: SEHNR and FQNEAQ (reference sequence). The CDR3 has 15 amino acids. V lost 2 bases to trimming and J lost 4 bases; unmatched junction nucleotides: 2. CDR3 DNA: TGTGCCAGCAGCTTAACTAGCGGGATATACAATGAGCAGTTCTTC. Translated, it gives CASSLTSGIYNEQFF. The whole variable domain, filled in from reference TRBV7-9 and TRBJ2-1, reads DTGVSQNPRHKITKRGQNVTFRCDPISEHNRLYWYRQTLGQGPEFLTYFQNEAQLEKSRLLSDRFSAERPKGSFSTLEIQRTEQGDSAMYLCASSLTSGIYNEQFFGPGTRLTVL.

The chain employs TRBV29-1 and TRBJ2-3; 7 nucleotides agree with TRBD2. V gave up 2 bases and J gave up 2 bases; unmatched junction bases: 4. The germline V gene has CDR1 SQVTM and CDR2 ANQGSEA. The CDR3 runs to 14 residues. The CDR3 loop is CSVETAGPTDTQYF. The CDR3 region has the DNA TGCAGCGTTGAAACAGCGGGGCCCACAGATACGCAGTATTTT.

The gene calls are TRBV24-1 and TRBJ2-1; D is possibly TRBD1 (6 bases). Germline CDR1 reads KGHDR; CDR2 reads SFDVKD. V was trimmed by 2 bases and J by 10 bases, leaving 11 bases between them. The CDR3 sequence is 13 residues long. The CDR3 here is CATSDSIGQEQFF. The CDR3 nucleotides read TGTGCCACCAGTGATTCAATAGGACAGGAGCAGTTCTTC.

This chain links TRBV11-2 with TRBJ1-1, with a tentative D call TRBD1 (6 bases). The germline V gene has CDR1 SGHAT and CDR2 FQNNGV. V dropped 3 bases and J dropped 0 bases, with 14 bases sitting between them. The CDR3 runs to 16 residues. The CDR3 DNA follows: TGTGCCAGCAGCTTCCTCAGGGGCATGATGAACACTGAAGCTTTCTTT. Translating it yields CASSFLRGMMNTEAFF.

The chain joins TRBV6-2 or TRBV6-3 to TRBJ2-5; 7 nucleotides line up with TRBD2. After removal of 2 bases from V and 5 bases from J, the junction contained 8 bases not matched to a gene. The CDR3 totals 15 residues. Germline CDR1 MNHEY, CDR2 SVGEGT. The CDR3 DNA reads TGTGCCAGCAGTTACGCAGGAGCGGGAACGGAGACCCAGTACTTC. Its protein is CASSYAGAGTETQYF.

With regard to this clonotype: The conserved phenylalanine or tryptophan is not found at the CDR3 terminus, so this likely reflects a read error. V usage is TRBV7-6 and J usage is TRBJ2-2, with TRBD1 identical over 7 bases. The trim removed 3 bases at V and 5 bases at J, leaving 0 bases unmatched. The CDR3 consists of 13 residues. CDR1 is SGHVS, CDR2 FNYEAQ, per germline. Written as DNA, the CDR3 is TGTGCCAGCAGCTTGGGACAGACCGGGGAGCTGTTTGTT. This gives the protein CASSLGQTGELFV.

This clonotype appeared a few times. CDR3 sequence (DNA): TGTGCCAGCAGTTACATCATAACTAATGAAAAACTGTTTTTT. This encodes CASSYIITNEKLFF. The rearrangement joins TRBV6-6 to TRBJ1-4; D not certain. Per germline, CDR1 MNHNY and CDR2 SVGAGI (reference sequence). V lost 2 bases and J 1 base, leaving 5 bases between the germline ends. This CDR3 contains 14 residues.

This clonotype was detected only a few times. The J gene is TRBJ1-2, the V gene TRBV20-1; D not certain. CDR3 length: 13 residues. Germline values: CDR1 DFQATT, CDR2 SNEGSKA (reference sequence). Trimming removed 0 bases at V and 4 bases at J, with 9 bases between. The CDR3 nucleotides read TGCAGTGCTAGAGAGAGAGTGACCTATGGCTACACCTTC. Translation gives CSARERVTYGYTF.

This clonotype showed up just once. The V and J genes are TRBV12-3 or TRBV12-4 and TRBJ1-6, with 9 bases lining up with TRBD1. The CDR3 totals 14 residues. Trimming took 6 bases from V and 9 from J; bases not matched to a gene: 6. This CDR3 is CASSSGQGSSPLHF. DNA for the CDR3: TGTGCCAGCAGCTCTGGACAGGGGAGTTCACCCCTCCACTTT.

V is TRBV12-3 or TRBV12-4 and J is TRBJ2-6; D unresolved. Trimming left V 6 bases short and J 2 bases short, with 11 bases between. The CDR3 runs to 15 residues. The CDR3 nucleotides read TGTGCCAGCAGCCCACAGAGAGCTGGGGCCAACGTCCTGACTTTC. Translating gives CASSPQRAGANVLTF.

This clonotype has only a few counts. The chain recombines TRBV20-1 with TRBJ1-5; a weak D match, TRBD1 (5 bases). The CDR3 is 14 residues long. The V and J ends lost 3 bases and 2 bases respectively, with 11 bases between them. In germline, CDR1 is DFQATT, CDR2 SNEGSKA (reference sequence). This CDR3 is CSARGGVGNQPQHF. The CDR3, as DNA: TGCAGTGCTAGGGGAGGGGTCGGCAATCAGCCCCAGCATTTT.

This clonotype has just a few counts. The chain links TRBV6-2 or TRBV6-3 to TRBJ1-4; D is perhaps TRBD1 (5 bases). The V and J ends lost 4 bases and 1 base respectively, with 16 bases between them. The germline V gene has CDR1 MNHEY and CDR2 SVGEGT. This CDR3 is 17 amino acids long. Here the CDR3 DNA reads TGTGCCAGCAGTTGGGCTATTGTGGGGCGAACTAATGAAAAACTGTTTTTT. Translating it yields CASSWAIVGRTNEKLFF.

The chain has TRBV19 and TRBJ1-5, with TRBD1 matching 9 bases. V lost 3 bases, J lost 7 bases, and 4 bases stayed unmatched. CDR1 LNHDA and CDR2 SQIVND come from the germline V gene (reference sequence). The CDR3 spans 14 residues. Written as DNA, the CDR3 is TGTGCCAGTAGTATCCAGGACAGGGGCCAGCCCCAGCATTTT. Its translation is CASSIQDRGQPQHF. The entire variable domain, with the rest obtained from reference TRBV19 and TRBJ1-5, is as follows: DGGITQSPKYLFRKEGQNVTLSCEQNLNHDAMYWYRQDPGQGLRLIYYSQIVNDFQKGDIAEGYSVSREKKESFPLTVTSAQKNPTAFYLCASSIQDRGQPQHFGDGTRLSIL.

This chain joins TRBV24-1 and TRBJ1-4, with 9 bases matching TRBD1. The CDR3 length is 15 residues. The trim removed 3 bases at V and 8 bases at J, leaving 6 bases unmatched. Germline assignment: CDR1 KGHDR and CDR2 SFDVKD. CDR3 protein: CATSDAHRGQEKLFF. Here the CDR3 DNA reads TGTGCCACCAGTGATGCCCACAGGGGGCAGGAAAAACTGTTTTTT.

This clonotype showed up just a few times. V gene TRBV5-1 combines with J gene TRBJ2-3, with 7 positions matching TRBD1. Germline CDR1 is SGHRS and CDR2 is YFSETQ. The CDR3 sequence is 13 residues long. With 4 bases clipped from V and 14 bases from J, the junction kept 13 bases outside the gene matches. CDR3 protein: CASSLTPGTVPYF. CDR3 DNA sequence: TGCGCCAGCAGCCTGACCCCGGGGACAGTGCCGTATTTT.

The V and J genes are TRBV11-1 and TRBJ2-7; tentative D call: TRBD1 (5 bases). The CDR3 sequence is 13 residues long. Germline CDR1 and CDR2: SGHAT and FQDESV (reference sequence). Trimming took 4 bases from V and 5 from J, leaving 12 bases between them. CDR3 residues: CASSSQLDNEQYF. The CDR3 DNA sequence: TGTGCCAGCAGCTCCCAGCTGGACAACGAGCAGTACTTC. The full variable domain, its missing parts supplied by reference TRBV11-1 and TRBJ2-7, is EAEVAQSPRYKITEKSQAVAFWCDPISGHATLYWYRQILGQGPELLVQFQDESVVDDSQLPKDRFSAERLKGVDSTLKIQPAELGDSAMYLCASSSQLDNEQYFGPGTRLTVT.

V gene TRBV7-2 combines with J gene TRBJ2-4; no reliable D call. Germline V gene sequence: CDR1 SGHTA, CDR2 FQGNSA. This CDR3 is built from 15 residues. The V end was cut by 5 bases, the J end by 4 bases, with 15 bases between. CDR3 DNA: TGTGCCAGCAGCCAGAGACCGCTACAAAAAAACATTCAGTACTTC. This encodes CASSQRPLQKNIQYF. The full variable domain, in which reference TRBV7-2 and TRBJ2-4 provide the parts outside the CDR3, is GAGVSQSPSNKVTEKGKDVELRCDPISGHTALYWYRQSLGQGLEFLIYFQGNSAPDKSGLPSDRFSAERTGGSVSTLTIQRTQQEDSAVYLCASSQRPLQKNIQYFGAGTRLSVL.

The gene calls are TRBV7-6 and TRBJ2-1; D is possibly TRBD1 (6 bases). Germline lookup yields CDR1 SGHVS and CDR2 FNYEAQ. The V and J ends lost 5 bases and 3 bases respectively, with 11 bases between them. The CDR3 spans 14 residues. DNA for the CDR3: TGTGCCAGCAGCATACAGGGTAACTACAATGAGCAGTTCTTC. The encoded protein is CASSIQGNYNEQFF.